The clone carrying this TCR beta chain showed up just a few times. Stated time point: sample taken at primary tumor resection. These data come from a study of spatial heterogeneity in lung cancer. V was trimmed by 1 base and J by 7 bases, leaving 20 bases between them. The CDR3 sequence is 17 residues long. The germline gives CDR1 SEHNR, CDR2 FQNEAQ (reference sequence). TCRdb analysed the 5' RACE reads with MiXCR anew, one entry per CDR3 protein. This table has approximately 92,000 distinct CDR3 sequences, about 12% appearing once. This clonotype was sampled from a male donor with early-stage non-small cell lung cancer. V is TRBV7-9 and J is TRBJ2-4, with a tentative D call TRBD2 (6 bases). The starting material was PBMCs, obtained at surgery. The CDR3 region is CASSLVIPGAGGNIQYF. The DNA of the CDR3 is TGTGCCAGCAGCTTAGTGATTCCCGGGGCTGGAGGGAACATTCAGTACTTC.